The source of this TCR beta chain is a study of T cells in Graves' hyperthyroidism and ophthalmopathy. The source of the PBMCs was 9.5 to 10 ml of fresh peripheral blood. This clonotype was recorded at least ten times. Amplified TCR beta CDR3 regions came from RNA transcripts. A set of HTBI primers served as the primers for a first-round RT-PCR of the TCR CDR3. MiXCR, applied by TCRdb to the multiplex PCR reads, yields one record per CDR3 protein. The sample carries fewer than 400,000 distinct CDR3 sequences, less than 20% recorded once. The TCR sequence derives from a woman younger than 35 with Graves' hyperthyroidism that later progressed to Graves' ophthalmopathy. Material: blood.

Written as DNA, the CDR3 is TGTGCCAGCAGCGACCGGGGCGGACCCTACAATGAGCAGTTCTTC. It encodes CASSDRGGPYNEQFF. V and J are TRBV7-9 and TRBJ2-1; D tentatively fits TRBD1 or TRBD2 (5 bases each). V lost 5 bases, J lost 2 bases, and 13 bases lay in between. The CDR3 has 15 residues. Germline V gives CDR1 SEHNR, CDR2 FQNEAQ (reference sequence).